The following is a TCR beta chain sequence with its context. This CDR3 comprises 14 residues. The V end lost 2 bases, the J end lost 6 bases, and 11 bases lay between the germline ends. Germline values: CDR1 MDHEN, CDR2 SYDVKM. The sample belongs to a study of blood T cell repertoires in COVID-19. Some clones are missing from TCRdb's copy, which holds only in-frame ones; the method was immunoSEQ multiplex PCR. The table lists around 88,000 clones, approximately 90% of them singletons. This chain joins TRBV28 and TRBJ1-5; the D is unclear. The TCR originated in a man in his sixties with acute or convalescent COVID-19. Material for sequencing was peripheral blood. The CDR3 DNA is TGTGCCAGCAGTTTAAGGAGTTGGTCTCAGCCCCAGCATTTT. It specifies CASSLRSWSQPQHF.